Presented here are 27 T cell receptor beta chains from one specimen sequenced in a study of human T cells and chemical hapten exposure. Sample time point: pre-sensitization, week 0. Documented treatment: therapeutic diphenylcyclopropenone sensitization with weekly scalp DPC. Before extraction, the whole blood was not fractionated, and total RNA was taken from it. TCRdb reprocessed the RACE reads with MiXCR, giving one entry per CDR3 protein. The sample yields 35,000 or so distinct CDR3 sequences, under 13% seen once. The specimen was whole blood, collected in connection with sensitization to the hapten diphenylcyclopropenone (DPC). The source of these receptors is a man in his fifties or sixties with alopecia areata. Some clones in this sample may be carry-over from other donors' samples.

In this sample, this clonotype turned up many times. The J gene is TRBJ1-5, the V gene TRBV10-3, with D perhaps matching TRBD1 (6 bases). Trimming removed 10 bases from V and 4 bases from J, with 14 bases in between. Germline V gives CDR1 ENHRY, CDR2 SYGVKD. The CDR3 has 13 amino acids. The CDR3 nucleotides read TGTGCCAGCGGGGGGGCAGGAAATCAGCCCCAGCATTTT. Protein: CASGGAGNQPQHF.

This clonotype turned up a few times. The chain links TRBV6-1 to TRBJ2-7, with a possible D match to TRBD2 (6 bases). V lost 4 bases and J lost 7, with 11 bases in between. Germline V gene data show CDR1 as MNHNS and CDR2 as SASEGT. This CDR3 spans 12 amino acids. CDR3 residues: CASSAGGLEQYF. Written as DNA, the CDR3 is TGTGCCAGCAGTGCCGGGGGTCTGGAGCAGTACTTC.

This clonotype was observed many times. A junction boundary mismatches the germline segment, possibly from a read error. This rearrangement joins TRBV6-1 to TRBJ1-1, with D uncertain. Looked up from germline, CDR1 is MNHNS and CDR2 is SASEGT. This CDR3 has 13 amino acids. The CDR3 bases are TGTGCCAGCAGTTGGGGTCAGAACACTGAAGTTTTCTTT. Translating it yields CASSWGQNTEVFF.

At least ten counts were recorded for this clonotype. This chain connects TRBV7-9 to TRBJ2-7; a possible D gene is TRBD2 (6 bases). The CDR3 extends over 14 amino acids. Trimming removed 1 base at V and 6 bases at J, with 13 bases between. Germline V gives CDR1 SEHNR, CDR2 FQNEAQ (reference sequence). CDR3 loop: CASSLGPGGGEQYF. In DNA, the CDR3 is TGTGCCAGCAGCTTAGGTCCCGGGGGTGGCGAGCAGTACTTC.

Here the CDR3 reads CSAIGLAGNSYEQYF. Written as DNA, the CDR3 is TGCAGTGCTATAGGACTAGCGGGAAACTCCTACGAGCAGTACTTC. The chain carries TRBV20-1 and TRBJ2-7; 12 bases fit TRBD2. Germline trimming cut 4 bases from V and 0 bases from J; bases unmatched to any gene: 4. Germline V gene data show CDR1 as DFQATT and CDR2 as SNEGSKA (reference sequence). This CDR3 contains 15 residues.

The sample holds many counts of this clonotype. V gene TRBV19 combines with J gene TRBJ2-7; 8 bases match TRBD2. Germline V CDR1 and CDR2: LNHDA, SQIVND (reference sequence). The CDR3 length is 15 residues. Germline trimming cut 5 bases from V and 3 bases from J; bases unmatched to any gene: 9. The CDR3: CASSPGSGRVYEQYF. In nucleotides, the CDR3 is TGTGCCAGTAGTCCGGGGAGCGGGAGAGTCTACGAGCAGTACTTC.

This clonotype appeared many times. The chain employs TRBV27 and TRBJ1-5, with a possible D match to TRBD1 (5 bases). V lost 2 bases to trimming and J lost 9 bases, with 17 bases between them. The germline V gene encodes CDR1 MNHEY and CDR2 SMNVEV (reference sequence). The CDR3 consists of 15 residues. In nucleotides, the CDR3 is TGTGCCAGCAGTTTAAGGCAGGGAGGGGAATGGCCCCAGCATTTT. It is translated as CASSLRQGGEWPQHF.

CDR3 nucleotide sequence: TGTGCCACCAGTGGACGATCCGGGACTAACTCCTACGAGCAGTACTTC. Encoded protein: CATSGRSGTNSYEQYF. The J gene is TRBJ2-7, the V gene TRBV24-1; 7 bases align to TRBD2. CDR3 length equals 16 residues. Germline CDR1 and CDR2: KGHDR and SFDVKD. The V gene end was trimmed by 5 bases and the J gene end by 0 bases; junction bases not matched to a gene: 9.

The CDR3 coding sequence is TGTGCCAGCAGTGAAGGACGGAACACCGGGGAGCTGTTTTTT. As protein: CASSEGRNTGELFF. The V call is TRBV2, the J call TRBJ2-2; D remains unclear. The V gene lost 1 base and the J gene lost 1 base, with 4 bases spanning the gap. CDR1 and CDR2 (germline): SNHLY, FYNNEI. This CDR3 has 14 amino acids.

The chain carries TRBV7-2 and TRBJ2-2; D is unclear. This CDR3 contains 14 residues. The ends were cut back, 5 bases at V and 1 base at J, with 8 bases in the middle. The germline V gene encodes CDR1 SGHTA and CDR2 FQGNSA. The CDR3 bases are TGTGCCAGCAGCCCCATGGGGAACACCGGGGAGCTGTTTTTT. Translated: CASSPMGNTGELFF. The whole variable domain, filled in from reference TRBV7-2 and TRBJ2-2, reads GAGVSQSPSNKVTEKGKDVELRCDPISGHTALYWYRQSLGQGLEFLIYFQGNSAPDKSGLPSDRFSAERTGGSVSTLTIQRTQQEDSAVYLCASSPMGNTGELFFGEGSRLTVL.

This clonotype was detected many times. The gene calls are TRBV28 and TRBJ2-1; no reliable D call. CDR3 size: 13 residues. The germline gives CDR1 MDHEN, CDR2 SYDVKM. V lost 5 bases and J lost 5, with 10 bases in between. CDR3 DNA sequence: TGTGCCAGCAGTCGGGCCAATGACAATGAGCAGTTCTTC. This codes for CASSRANDNEQFF. Looking up the rest from reference TRBV28 and TRBJ2-1 gives the full variable domain: DVKVTQSSRYLVKRTGEKVFLECVQDMDHENMFWYRQDPGLGLRLIYFSYDVKMKEKGDIPEGYSVSREKKERFSLILESASTNQTSMYLCASSRANDNEQFFGPGTRLTVL.

This clonotype was detected ten times or more. This sequence joins TRBV28 and TRBJ2-1; TRBD1 might be the D (5 bases). Germline lookup yields CDR1 MDHEN and CDR2 SYDVKM. V lost 6 bases and J 10 bases, leaving 13 bases between the germline ends. CDR3 length equals 12 residues. CDR3 region: CASSRQGPEQFF. In DNA, the CDR3 is TGTGCCAGCAGCCGCCAGGGCCCGGAGCAGTTCTTC.

Ten or more counts support this clonotype. V usage is TRBV27 and J usage is TRBJ1-1; 7 bases match TRBD1. Germline lookup yields CDR1 MNHEY and CDR2 SMNVEV (reference sequence). The CDR3 covers 14 residues. V shed 5 bases, J shed 5 bases, and the junction held 8 bases outside the gene matches. The CDR3, as DNA: TGTGCCAGCAGTACTATACAGGGGCGAACTGAAGCTTTCTTT. This gives the protein CASSTIQGRTEAFF.

This clonotype was seen ten or more times. The V call is TRBV7-9, the J call TRBJ2-1, with TRBD2 matching over 9 bases. The CDR3 spans 14 residues. J gave up 5 bases and V 1 base, and 0 bases lay outside the gene matches. In germline, CDR1 is SEHNR, CDR2 FQNEAQ (reference sequence). In DNA form, the CDR3 reads TGTGCCAGCAGCTTAGGACTAGCGGACAATGAGCAGTTCTTC. It specifies CASSLGLADNEQFF.

The chain couples TRBV7-8 to TRBJ2-7; D call uncertain. This CDR3 has 15 amino acids. The germline gives CDR1 SGHVS, CDR2 FQNEAQ. Trimming left V 1 base short and J 3 bases short, with 13 bases between. The CDR3: CASSLGDASYYEQYF. The DNA of the CDR3 is TGTGCCAGCAGCTTAGGAGACGCGAGTTACTACGAGCAGTACTTC.

In its sample, this clonotype was seen many times. The chain carries TRBV29-1 and TRBJ1-1; maybe TRBD1 (6 bases). This CDR3 contains 15 residues. Trimming cost V 4 bases and J 5 bases, with 20 bases left between them. Germline V lookup: CDR1 SQVTM, CDR2 ANQGSEA. The CDR3 here is CSVARGFPMGTEAFF. As DNA, the CDR3 is TGCAGCGTTGCAAGGGGGTTCCCCATGGGGACTGAAGCTTTCTTT.

There are many counts of this clonotype. CDR3 amino acids: CAISAGTGTSPLHF. The CDR3, as DNA: TGTGCCATCAGTGCAGGGACAGGGACTTCACCCCTCCACTTT. The rearrangement joins TRBV10-3 to TRBJ1-6; TRBD1 matches 9 bases. The CDR3 length is 14 residues. Trimming took 4 bases from V and 9 from J; bases not matched to a gene: 4. CDR1 is ENHRY, CDR2 SYGVKD, per germline.

This clonotype was seen at least ten times. The V and J genes are TRBV30 and TRBJ1-5; D perhaps matches TRBD1 (6 bases). The germline gives CDR1 GTSNPN, CDR2 SVGIG (reference sequence). The CDR3 extends over 15 amino acids. V lost 2 bases and J 3 bases, leaving 14 bases between the germline ends. The CDR3 DNA follows: TGTGCCTGGAGTCAGCAGGGGTCTTTCAATCAGCCCCAGCATTTT. Amino acids: CAWSQQGSFNQPQHF.

This clonotype was detected only a few times. The V and J genes are TRBV3-1 and TRBJ2-7, with D possibly matching TRBD2 (6 bases). CDR3 size: 13 residues. Germline CDR1 and CDR2: LGHDT and YNNKEL (reference sequence). V dropped 0 bases and J dropped 7 bases, with 10 bases sitting between them. In DNA form, the CDR3 reads TGTGCCAGCAGCCAAGATTTTCGGGGGGAGCAGTACTTC. Translated, it gives CASSQDFRGEQYF.

The sample holds many counts of this clonotype. This rearrangement joins TRBV28 to TRBJ2-7, with 12 bases identical to TRBD1. This CDR3 is built from 14 residues. Trimming removed 4 bases from V and 7 bases from J; junction bases left unmatched: 5. Germline CDR1 and CDR2: MDHEN and SYDVKM. The CDR3 loop reads CASSSGQGAGEQYF. The CDR3, as DNA: TGTGCCAGCAGTTCGGGACAGGGGGCGGGAGAGCAGTACTTC.

The chain has TRBV6-5 and TRBJ2-3; 9 bases align to TRBD1. The J segment lost 4 bases and the V segment lost 6 bases, leaving 8 bases of the junction unmatched. The CDR3 is made up of 15 amino acids. The germline CDR1 and CDR2 sequences are MNHEY and SVGAGI. DNA of the CDR3: TGTGCCAGCAGGCCGACAGGGGGTGACGCAGATACGCAGTATTTT. Protein product: CASRPTGGDADTQYF.

The chain combines TRBV9 with TRBJ2-3; TRBD1 might be the D (5 bases). The CDR3 has 15 residues. V was cut by 2 bases and J by 2 bases, with 12 bases left in between. CDR1 is SGDLS and CDR2 is YYNGEE in the germline V gene. The CDR3 sequence is CASSVGLGATDTQYF. CDR3 coding DNA: TGTGCCAGCAGCGTGGGTCTAGGGGCCACAGATACGCAGTATTTT.

The sample holds many counts of this clonotype. The chain is built from TRBV14 and TRBJ1-6; 11 bases agree with TRBD1. Trimming removed 4 bases from V and 10 bases from J; junction bases left unmatched: 3. The germline V gene has CDR1 SGHDN and CDR2 FVKESK. The CDR3 has 14 residues. Here the CDR3 DNA reads TGTGCCAGCAGCCCGGACAGGGGGCAATCACCCCTCCACTTT. It specifies CASSPDRGQSPLHF.

The CDR3 DNA follows: TGTGCCAGCAGCCAAGGTGATCAGCCCCAGCATTTT. Translating gives CASSQGDQPQHF. The chain joins TRBV3-1 to TRBJ1-5; the D is unclear. Trimming removed 1 base at V and 5 bases at J, with 3 bases between. This CDR3 is 12 amino acids long. Germline V gene data show CDR1 as LGHDT and CDR2 as YNNKEL (reference sequence).

The chain links TRBV5-1 to TRBJ1-5; weak D call: TRBD1 (5 bases). From germline, CDR1 is SGHRS and CDR2 YFSETQ. The CDR3 covers 14 residues. With 3 bases removed from V and 2 bases from J, the gap between germline ends came to 9 bases. The CDR3: CASSYTGGNQPQHF. In DNA form, the CDR3 reads TGCGCCAGCAGCTATACGGGGGGCAATCAGCCCCAGCATTTT.

The chain uses TRBV3-1 and TRBJ2-7; no clear D gene. From germline, CDR1 is LGHDT and CDR2 YNNKEL (reference sequence). This CDR3 region has 12 residues. The V gene lost 1 base and the J gene lost 2 bases, with 3 bases spanning the gap. Written as DNA, the CDR3 is TGTGCCAGCAGCCAAGGCGCCTACGAGCAGTACTTC. Protein: CASSQGAYEQYF.

In this sample, this clonotype turned up many times. V gene TRBV10-2 combines with J gene TRBJ1-3; a weak D match, TRBD1 (5 bases). The V gene lost 2 bases and the J gene lost 3 bases, with 11 bases spanning the gap. Germline V gives CDR1 WSHSY, CDR2 SAAADI. There are 15 residues in the CDR3. The DNA of the CDR3 is TGCGCCAGCAGTGAGGCCGACAGACATGGAAACACCATATATTTT. Encoded protein: CASSEADRHGNTIYF.